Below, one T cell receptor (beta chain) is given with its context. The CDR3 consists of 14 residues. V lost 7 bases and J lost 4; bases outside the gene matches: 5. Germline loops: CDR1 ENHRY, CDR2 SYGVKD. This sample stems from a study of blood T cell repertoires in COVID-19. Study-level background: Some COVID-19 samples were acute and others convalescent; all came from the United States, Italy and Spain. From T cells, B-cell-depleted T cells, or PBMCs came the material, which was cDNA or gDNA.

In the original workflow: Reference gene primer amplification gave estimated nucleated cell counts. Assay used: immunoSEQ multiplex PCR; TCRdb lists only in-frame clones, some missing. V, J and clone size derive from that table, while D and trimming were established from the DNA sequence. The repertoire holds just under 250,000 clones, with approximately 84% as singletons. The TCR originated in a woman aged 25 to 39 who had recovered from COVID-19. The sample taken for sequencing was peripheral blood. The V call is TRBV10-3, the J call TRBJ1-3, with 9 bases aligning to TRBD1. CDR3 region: CAINGQGTGNTIYF. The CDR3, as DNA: TGTGCCATCAACGGACAGGGGACGGGAAACACCATATATTTT.